This TCR beta chain appears in the sequencing data of a study of human T cells and chemical hapten exposure. Whole-study context: Diphenylcyclopropenone was applied weekly to patients' scalps across the approximately 25-week study. Alopecia universalis, totalis or areata was present in patients who were mostly female. General observations from the study: Unchanged with DPC sensitization were TCRs above 1 in 1000 frequency.

TCRdb re-analysed the RACE reads in MiXCR, keeping a single row per CDR3 protein. The repertoire has roughly 200,000 distinct CDR3 sequences, about 20% of them found once; the top ten carry about 7%. Turning to this clonotype: The antigen remains undetermined.

Time point here: patch test 1, 2 weeks after DPC sensitization. The treatment was: therapeutic diphenylcyclopropenone sensitization with weekly scalp DPC. V shed 5 bases and J shed 6 bases, with 17 bases lying between them. The CDR3 extends over 14 amino acids. Germline CDR1 and CDR2: SGHTA and FQGNSA. This receptor was identified in a woman aged 45-65 years with alopecia areata. Some clones in this sample may be carry-over from other donors' samples. The sequencing used whole blood, collected in connection with sensitization to the hapten diphenylcyclopropenone (DPC). V usage is TRBV7-2 and J usage is TRBJ2-7, with D perhaps matching TRBD2 (5 bases). The CDR3 region is CASSPWTGNREQYF. The CDR3 DNA is TGTGCCAGCAGCCCCTGGACTGGCAATCGCGAGCAGTACTTC.